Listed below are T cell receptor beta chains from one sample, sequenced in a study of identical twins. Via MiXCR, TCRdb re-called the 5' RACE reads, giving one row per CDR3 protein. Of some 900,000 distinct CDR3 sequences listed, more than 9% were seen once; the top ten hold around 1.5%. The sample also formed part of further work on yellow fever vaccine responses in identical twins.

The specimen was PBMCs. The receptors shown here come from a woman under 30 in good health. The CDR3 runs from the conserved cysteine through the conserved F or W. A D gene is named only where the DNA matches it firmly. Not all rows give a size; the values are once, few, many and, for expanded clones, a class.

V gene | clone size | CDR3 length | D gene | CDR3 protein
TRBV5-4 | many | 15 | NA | CASSLRLSSYNEQFF
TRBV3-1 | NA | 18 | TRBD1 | CASSQSTPGTGGSYEQYF
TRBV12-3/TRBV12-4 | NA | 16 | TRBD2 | CASIRSSGGPADTQYF
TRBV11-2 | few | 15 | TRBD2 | CASSPRAGTGNEQFF
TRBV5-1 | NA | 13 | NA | CASSPRPAEIQYF
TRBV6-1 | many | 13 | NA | CASSEQGTDTQYF
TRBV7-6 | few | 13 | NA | CASSQTDLRGYTF
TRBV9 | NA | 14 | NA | CASSVGAGDTEAFF
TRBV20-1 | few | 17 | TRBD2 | CSARSPRGGVDQETQYF
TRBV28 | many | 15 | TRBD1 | CASSPGQGLRQPQHF
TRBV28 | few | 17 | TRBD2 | CASSQLFSAGTQETQYF
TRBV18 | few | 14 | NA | CASSPVEGSETQYF
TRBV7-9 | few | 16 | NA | CASSFSGIPSKETQYF
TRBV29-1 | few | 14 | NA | CSAERTDNTGELFF
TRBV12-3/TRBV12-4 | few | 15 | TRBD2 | CATDTGLAGADTQYF
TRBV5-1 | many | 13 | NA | CASSLVDGYGYTF
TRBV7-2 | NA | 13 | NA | CASSRGPRGELFF
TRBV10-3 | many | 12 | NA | CAISEPSGELFF
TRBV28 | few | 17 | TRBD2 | CASPLEELAGGQDTQYF
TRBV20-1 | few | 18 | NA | CSPKGPSAIGDRRYGYTF
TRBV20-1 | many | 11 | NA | CSASTQPTQYF
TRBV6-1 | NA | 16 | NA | CASSRRGPGDLFTLHF
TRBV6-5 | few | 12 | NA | CASRGGYYEQYF
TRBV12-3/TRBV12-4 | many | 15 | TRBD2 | CASSLTSGGKNEQFF
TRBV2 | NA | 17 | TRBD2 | CASSPSGSPGFTDTQYF
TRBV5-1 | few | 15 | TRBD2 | CASGIGGNTYNEQFF
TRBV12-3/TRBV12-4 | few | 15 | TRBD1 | CASTMQGARNSPLHF
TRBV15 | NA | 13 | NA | CATSRDVLNEQFF
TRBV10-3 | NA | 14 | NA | CAISESILAGTQYF
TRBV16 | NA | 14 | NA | CASSSQATNEKLFF
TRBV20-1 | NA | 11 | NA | CSAVRGGELFF
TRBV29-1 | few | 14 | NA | CSVGRTVGTGELFF
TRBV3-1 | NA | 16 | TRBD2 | CASSQDLYGDYYEQYF
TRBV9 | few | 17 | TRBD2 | CASSSTRGLADTGELFF
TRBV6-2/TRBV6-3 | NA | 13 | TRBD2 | CASISGIYNEQFF
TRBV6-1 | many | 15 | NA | CASLGRDPQNTEAFF
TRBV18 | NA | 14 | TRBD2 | CASSPTGGPNEQFF
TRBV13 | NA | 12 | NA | CASSLAGAGYTF
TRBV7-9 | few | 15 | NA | CASSLVSGYVDEQFF
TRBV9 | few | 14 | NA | CASSVAGLDTEAFF
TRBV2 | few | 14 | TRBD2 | CASILAGGTDTQYF
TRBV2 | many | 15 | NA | CASSEEAAAKNIQYF